This T cell receptor beta chain was recorded in a study of blood T cell repertoires in COVID-19. Background on the study: Donors in the United States, Italy and Spain gave samples during acute or convalescent COVID-19. The cDNA or gDNA used as material had been derived from T cells, B-cell-depleted T cells, or PBMCs.

Assay used: immunoSEQ multiplex PCR; TCRdb lists only in-frame clones, some missing. The table records a few hundred thousand clones, roughly four fifths of them present only once. Per the germline V gene, CDR1 is MNHEY and CDR2 is SVGAGI. The CDR3 runs 15 residues. V gave up 6 bases and J gave up 0 bases; unmatched junction bases: 5. The TCR sequence derives from a man of 80 years or more with acute or convalescent COVID-19. The chain carries TRBV6-5 and TRBJ2-3; 8 bases line up with TRBD1. The sequenced sample was peripheral blood. This chain's CDR3 is CASSNRGASTDTQYF. DNA for the CDR3: TGTGCCAGCAGCAACAGGGGGGCTAGCACAGATACGCAGTATTTT.